This entry lists 14 T cell receptor beta chains sequenced from one sample in a study of T cells in Graves' hyperthyroidism and ophthalmopathy (dated by TCRdb to about 2019). Library prep was done by multiplex PCR. This sample was sequenced with an Illumina HiSeq 2000. The TCR beta CDR3 regions were amplified from the RNA transcripts. The first round of RT-PCR for the TCR CDR3 was performed with the HTBI primer set and the Qiagen OneStep RT-PCR kit. The raw public reads went through TCRdb reprocessing: fastp at Q25, MiXCR clone calling, in-frame beta chains kept. Every entry covers one CDR3 protein and lists the most common genes and DNA from its rows. The sample table records about 420,000 distinct CDR3 sequences; about a sixth of these occur just once. Around 7.3% of the sample belongs to the ten largest clones. Source material: blood. The receptors shown here come from a woman in her late teens or twenties with Graves' hyperthyroidism.

This chain uses TRBV27 with TRBJ2-3; 9 nucleotides line up with TRBD1. Germline V CDR1 and CDR2: MNHEY, SMNVEV (reference sequence). CDR3 length equals 15 residues. V was pared by 4 bases and J by 4 bases, with 6 bases of the junction left unmatched. The CDR3 reads CASSSTGGAADTQYF. Written as DNA, the CDR3 is TGTGCCAGCAGTTCTACAGGGGGCGCCGCAGATACGCAGTATTTT.

This clonotype came up a few times. The genes are TRBV30 and TRBJ1-6, with a possible D match to TRBD1 (5 bases). Deletions cut 2 bases from V and 6 bases from J, with 14 bases between. The germline V gene encodes CDR1 GTSNPN and CDR2 SVGIG (reference sequence). The CDR3 extends over 15 amino acids. The DNA of the CDR3 is TGTGCCTGGAGTCTTTCCCTAGGGGTTAATTCACCCCTCCACTTT. It translates to CAWSLSLGVNSPLHF.

This clonotype was counted a few times. The chain recombines TRBV5-8 with TRBJ2-2; unclear D gene. In germline, CDR1 is SGHTS, CDR2 YDEGEE. Trimming removed 5 bases at V and 3 bases at J, with 20 bases between. The CDR3 extends over 17 amino acids. Here the CDR3 DNA reads TGTGCCAGCAGTCCCGGGCCACCAAATGGATACACCGGGGAGCTGTTTTTT. Translating it yields CASSPGPPNGYTGELFF.

This clonotype was seen a few times. V gene TRBV5-1 combines with J gene TRBJ2-2, with D maybe TRBD1 (5 bases). Trimming shortened V by 1 base and J by 5 bases, and 9 bases separated the two germline ends. Germline V gene data show CDR1 as SGHRS and CDR2 as YFSETQ. The CDR3 is 14 amino acids. The CDR3: CASSLWTFTGELFF. CDR3 nucleotides: TGCGCCAGCAGCTTGTGGACATTTACCGGGGAGCTGTTTTTT.

In this sample, this clonotype turned up many times. This sequence joins TRBV28 and TRBJ2-1; D is perhaps TRBD1 (6 bases). Germline CDR1 is MDHEN and CDR2 is SYDVKM. Trimming removed 3 bases from V and 9 bases from J, with 18 bases in between. The CDR3 is 15 amino acids. CDR3 nucleotide sequence: TGTGCCAGCAGTTTGTCCGGGACAATCGTTACTGAGCAGTTCTTC. Its translation: CASSLSGTIVTEQFF.

The table lists this clonotype with many counts. This sequence joins TRBV28 and TRBJ2-5, with D uncertain. The germline CDR1 and CDR2 sequences are MDHEN and SYDVKM. The CDR3 spans 13 residues. V shed 2 bases and J shed 5 bases, with 9 bases lying between them. In nucleotides, the CDR3 is TGTGCCAGCAGTTTACTAAGCATGGAGACCCAGTACTTC. This gives the protein CASSLLSMETQYF.

In its sample, this clonotype was seen many times. The CDR3 bases are TGTGCCAGCAGTCCCCCGGGCAGGGACAATGAGCAGTTCTTC. Translation gives CASSPPGRDNEQFF. J is TRBJ2-1 and V is TRBV6-1; the D gene is possibly TRBD1 (5 bases). V lost 5 bases to trimming and J lost 5 bases, with 13 bases between them. The germline V gene has CDR1 MNHNS and CDR2 SASEGT. The CDR3 is 14 amino acids.

This clonotype was counted at least ten times. V usage is TRBV5-1 and J usage is TRBJ2-3; 7 bases agree with TRBD2. CDR3 length: 15 residues. The junction had 11 bases not matched to a gene; V was cut back by 4 bases and J by 6 bases. Germline CDR1 SGHRS, CDR2 YFSETQ. The CDR3 bases are TGCGCCAGCAGCCCCTTAGCGGGTAGAGTGGATACGCAGTATTTT. Encoded protein: CASSPLAGRVDTQYF.

The sample holds many counts of this clonotype. The rearrangement uses TRBV5-1 and TRBJ2-7; tentatively, D is TRBD1 (5 bases). The CDR3 contains 17 residues. CDR1 and CDR2 from the germline V gene are SGHRS and YFSETQ. V was pared by 6 bases and J by 2 bases, with 24 bases between. As DNA, the CDR3 is TGCGCCAGCAAGGCCAGGAGTGGGGCGACAGCGACCTACGAGCAGTACTTC. Protein: CASKARSGATATYEQYF.

This chain connects TRBV11-2 to TRBJ1-2, with D possibly TRBD1 on 5 matching bases. V was cut by 5 bases and J by 0 bases, with 16 bases left in between. Looked up from germline, CDR1 is SGHAT and CDR2 is FQNNGV. This CDR3 has 16 amino acids. The CDR3, as DNA: TGTGCCAGCAGCCTCGCCCCGGGACCTTCTAACTATGGCTACACCTTC. It translates to CASSLAPGPSNYGYTF.

This clonotype came up many times. The chain combines TRBV18 with TRBJ2-5; D uncertain. Trimming stripped 0 bases from V and 5 bases from J, with 13 bases between. The CDR3 covers 15 residues. Germline assignment: CDR1 KGHSH and CDR2 LQKENI. In DNA form, the CDR3 reads TGTGCCAGCTCACCACCGATGGGGAACGGGGAGACCCAGTACTTC. Protein product: CASSPPMGNGETQYF.

At least ten counts were recorded for this clonotype. This chain uses TRBV7-2 with TRBJ1-2; a weak D match, TRBD1 (5 bases). Looked up from germline, CDR1 is SGHTA and CDR2 is FQGNSA. V shed 8 bases and J shed 8 bases, with 12 bases lying between them. The CDR3 totals 11 residues. The CDR3, as DNA: TGTGCCAGCCGCCAGGGTAGAGGCTACACCTTC. Encoded protein: CASRQGRGYTF.

This clonotype was seen at least ten times. The chain combines TRBV6-1 with TRBJ1-6; weak D call: TRBD1 (6 bases). V gave up 7 bases and J gave up 5 bases, with 15 bases separating them. The length of the CDR3 is 15 residues. Germline CDR1 MNHNS, CDR2 SASEGT. The CDR3 spells CASKGSRQDNSPLHF. For the CDR3, the DNA is TGTGCCAGCAAAGGATCCAGACAGGATAATTCACCCCTCCACTTT.

At least ten counts were recorded for this clonotype. The chain links TRBV7-9 to TRBJ2-7; no firm D call. CDR1 SEHNR and CDR2 FQNEAQ come from the germline V gene (reference sequence). The CDR3 consists of 14 residues. Trimming removed 1 base at V and 2 bases at J, with 9 bases between. The CDR3 is CASSLGGSAYEQYF. As DNA, the CDR3 is TGTGCCAGCAGCTTAGGTGGCTCAGCCTACGAGCAGTACTTC.